The 23 T cell receptor beta chains given below trace back to one sample, sequenced in a study of CD8 T cells in ankylosing spondylitis. No antigen is known for these receptors. TCRdb re-called the 5' RACE reads through MiXCR, storing one row per CDR3 protein. Counted here are around 480,000 distinct CDR3 sequences, 17% occurring once; the ten biggest clones make up approximately 1%. Study observations and caveats: A TCR beta motif made of about eight highly homologous variants seemed typical of ankylosing spondylitis blood.

Material for sequencing was blood, either unsorted or a sorted T cell fraction (not recorded which). These receptors were collected from a male donor with ankylosing spondylitis.

The chain has TRBV27 and TRBJ1-5; the match to TRBD1 covers 7 bases. The V segment lost 4 bases and the J segment 9 bases; nucleotides outside the gene matches: 21. Germline CDR1 MNHEY, CDR2 SMNVEV (reference sequence). This CDR3 has 18 amino acids. The CDR3 loop is CASSSMVERGRGLRPQHF. For the CDR3, the DNA is TGTGCCAGCAGTTCTATGGTCGAGAGGGGGCGCGGGTTGCGGCCCCAGCATTTT.

The rearrangement uses TRBV28 and TRBJ2-5; D not resolved. V lost 1 base, J lost 1 base, and 4 bases lay in between. There are 13 residues in the CDR3. Germline CDR1 reads MDHEN; CDR2 reads SYDVKM. The CDR3 DNA sequence: TGTGCCAGCAGTTTATTGCGCCAAGAGACCCAGTACTTC. It specifies CASSLLRQETQYF.

J is TRBJ2-3 and V is TRBV27; D may be TRBD1 (6 bases). This CDR3 region has 15 residues. Trimming took off 6 bases at V and 3 bases at J, with 16 bases between the two ends. From germline, CDR1 is MNHEY and CDR2 SMNVEV (reference sequence). The CDR3 here is CASRRTALGTDTQYF. CDR3 DNA: TGTGCCAGCAGGCGGACAGCCTTGGGGACAGATACGCAGTATTTT.

There are many counts of this clonotype. The chain recombines TRBV30 with TRBJ1-1; no firm D call. With 4 bases removed from V and 0 bases from J, the gap between germline ends came to 15 bases. The length of the CDR3 is 15 residues. The germline V gene encodes CDR1 GTSNPN and CDR2 SVGIG (reference sequence). In DNA, the CDR3 is TGTGCCTGGACATTCCAGGTTAACATGAACACTGAAGCTTTCTTT. Amino acids: CAWTFQVNMNTEAFF.

This clonotype was observed a few times. The V call is TRBV4-2, the J call TRBJ2-7; 16 nucleotides align to TRBD2. J gave up 1 base and V 0 bases, and 6 bases lay outside the gene matches. The CDR3 covers 19 residues. In germline, CDR1 is LGHNA, CDR2 YNFKEQ. CDR3 protein: CASSQDLGLAGGKSYEQYF. The CDR3, as DNA: TGTGCCAGCAGCCAAGATCTGGGACTAGCGGGAGGGAAATCCTACGAGCAGTACTTC.

This clonotype was seen a few times. The chain recombines TRBV12-3 or TRBV12-4 with TRBJ2-1, with TRBD2 as a possible D gene (5 bases). This CDR3 spans 17 amino acids. Deletions cut 4 bases from V and 12 bases from J, with 28 bases between. This CDR3 is CASSSPLVEMGETGQFF. CDR3 in DNA: TGTGCCAGCAGTTCCCCCTTAGTGGAGATGGGAGAGACCGGGCAGTTCTTC.

There are many counts of this clonotype. CDR3 coding DNA: TGCGCCAGCAGCTTGGGTCGAACAGGGGAAGCTTTCTTT. It yields the protein CASSLGRTGEAFF. The chain joins TRBV5-1 to TRBJ1-1, with D perhaps matching TRBD1 (6 bases). V gave up 0 bases and J gave up 8 bases, with 11 bases separating them. CDR3 length: 13 residues. Germline V gives CDR1 SGHRS, CDR2 YFSETQ.

This clonotype was detected a few times. This rearrangement joins TRBV5-1 to TRBJ2-3; D may be TRBD1 (7 bases). The germline gives CDR1 SGHRS, CDR2 YFSETQ. There are 14 residues in the CDR3. V was pared by 4 bases and J by 6 bases, with 15 bases between. CDR3 sequence: CASSPGQAGDTQYF. The CDR3, as DNA: TGCGCCAGCAGCCCCGGACAGGCGGGGGATACGCAGTATTTT.

The rearrangement links TRBV7-2 to TRBJ2-3; 7 bases are shared with TRBD2. V gave up 5 bases and J gave up 2 bases; unmatched junction bases: 7. Germline CDR1 SGHTA, CDR2 FQGNSA. CDR3 length equals 15 residues. CDR3 in DNA: TGTGCCAGCAGCCCCAGCGGGATTCCCACAGATACGCAGTATTTT. Residues: CASSPSGIPTDTQYF.

This clonotype was counted at least ten times. The rearrangement links TRBV7-2 to TRBJ2-1; TRBD2 aligns across 7 bases. V dropped 5 bases and J dropped 7; count of bases not matched to a gene: 11. Germline V gene lookup returns CDR1 SGHTA and CDR2 FQGNSA. This CDR3 contains 15 residues. The CDR3 is CASSPQYRGGNEQFF. The CDR3 bases are TGTGCCAGCAGCCCACAGTACCGCGGGGGAAATGAGCAGTTCTTC.

V gene TRBV2 combines with J gene TRBJ2-7; D is ambiguous. In germline, CDR1 is SNHLY, CDR2 FYNNEI. The CDR3 runs to 11 residues. Trimming took off 4 bases at V and 6 bases at J, with 7 bases between the two ends. The CDR3, as DNA: TGTGCCAGCAGTGCAAACATCGAGCAGTACTTC. This encodes CASSANIEQYF.

V usage is TRBV27 and J usage is TRBJ1-3; a weak D match, TRBD1 (5 bases). Trimming shortened V by 4 bases and J by 4 bases, and 14 bases separated the two germline ends. The CDR3 is made up of 15 amino acids. The germline V gene has CDR1 MNHEY and CDR2 SMNVEV (reference sequence). This chain's CDR3 is CASSSPGRGGNTIYF. The DNA for the CDR3 is TGTGCCAGCAGTTCGCCCGGGCGGGGGGGAAACACCATATATTTT.

The rearrangement joins TRBV20-1 to TRBJ2-7; 8 bases match TRBD1. The CDR3 loop spans 13 amino acids. Germline assignment: CDR1 DFQATT and CDR2 SNEGSKA (reference sequence). The trim removed 0 bases at V and 5 bases at J, leaving 3 bases unmatched. CDR3 sequence: CSARDQGADEQYF. The CDR3 nucleotides are TGCAGTGCTAGAGATCAGGGGGCCGACGAGCAGTACTTC.

V usage is TRBV6-5 and J usage is TRBJ1-4, with D possibly matching TRBD1 (5 bases). CDR3 length: 18 amino acids. Germline CDR1 and CDR2: MNHEY and SVGAGI. The V and J ends lost 2 bases and 0 bases respectively, with 16 bases between them. CDR3 nucleotides: TGTGCCAGCAGTTACCCCACCGGTGGGGCTGCAACTAATGAAAAACTGTTTTTT. The encoded protein is CASSYPTGGAATNEKLFF.

V gene TRBV20-1 combines with J gene TRBJ2-3, with TRBD1 matching 11 bases. The CDR3 totals 16 residues. Looked up from germline, CDR1 is DFQATT and CDR2 is SNEGSKA (reference sequence). J gave up 4 bases and V 0 bases, and 6 bases lay outside the gene matches. CDR3 in amino acids: CSAREGAGQGADTQYF. The CDR3 DNA follows: TGCAGTGCTAGAGAAGGTGCGGGACAGGGGGCAGATACGCAGTATTTT.

The chain is built from TRBV7-9 and TRBJ2-1; the D is unclear. Between the trimmed V and J ends, which lost 3 bases and 8 bases, there was a span of 5 bases. CDR1 is SEHNR, CDR2 FQNEAQ, per germline (reference sequence). The CDR3 contains 11 residues. This CDR3 is CASSFNDEQFF. The CDR3 coding sequence is TGTGCCAGCAGCTTCAACGATGAGCAGTTCTTC.

This clonotype was seen at least ten times. The CDR3 protein is CASSFTSGSTYEQYF. CDR3 in DNA: TGTGCCAGCAGCTTCACTAGCGGGAGTACCTACGAGCAGTACTTC. V is TRBV7-2 and J is TRBJ2-7; TRBD2 agrees at 11 bases. CDR3 size: 15 residues. Per germline, CDR1 SGHTA and CDR2 FQGNSA. The trim removed 3 bases at V and 2 bases at J, leaving 3 bases unmatched.

CDR3 nucleotide sequence: TGCAGCGTTCAGGGTATGGGGACTAGCGGCAGTGCGGGCACAGATACGCAGTATTTT. Translated: CSVQGMGTSGSAGTDTQYF. The chain couples TRBV29-1 to TRBJ2-3; 11 bases are a match to TRBD2. Losses at the gene ends were 5 bases for V and 1 base for J; bases not matched to a gene: 17. Germline V gene data show CDR1 as SQVTM and CDR2 as ANQGSEA. This CDR3 has 19 residues.

The chain carries TRBV6-1 and TRBJ2-3; 13 bases line up with TRBD2. V was pared by 5 bases and J by 1 base, with 9 bases of the junction left unmatched. This CDR3 contains 18 residues. Germline CDR1 reads MNHNS; CDR2 reads SASEGT. The CDR3 bases are TGTGCCAGCAGTCGACAGACTACTAGCGGGGGGGGCACAGATACGCAGTATTTT. Translated: CASSRQTTSGGGTDTQYF.

The chain links TRBV5-1 to TRBJ2-5; maybe TRBD2 (6 bases). V gave up 4 bases and J gave up 4 bases, with 11 bases separating them. There are 13 residues in the CDR3. Germline CDR1 and CDR2: SGHRS and YFSETQ. As DNA, the CDR3 is TGCGCCAGCAGCGGGACTCCCACAGAGACCCAGTACTTC. Translated, it gives CASSGTPTETQYF.

This rearrangement joins TRBV11-3 to TRBJ2-3, with TRBD1 matching over 7 bases. V lost 1 base and J lost 3; bases outside the gene matches: 7. This CDR3 is built from 16 residues. The germline CDR1 and CDR2 sequences are SGHNT and YENEEA. The CDR3 DNA reads TGTGCCAGCAGCTTAGGAGACAGGGCGAATACAGATACGCAGTATTTT. Its translation: CASSLGDRANTDTQYF.

This clonotype was detected many times. CDR3 nucleotides: TGTGCCAGCAGCGTAGCTGATGCTCCCCGGACCGGAAACACCATATATTTT. This sequence encodes CASSVADAPRTGNTIYF. The V call is TRBV9, the J call TRBJ1-3; D gene uncertain. Germline CDR1 SGDLS, CDR2 YYNGEE. V dropped 0 bases and J dropped 4 bases, with 17 bases sitting between them. The CDR3 is made up of 17 amino acids.

This clonotype was counted only a few times. This chain connects TRBV20-1 to TRBJ1-1; TRBD1 matches 8 bases. V trimming: 3 bases; J trimming: 5 bases; junction bases outside the gene matches: 8. Per germline, CDR1 DFQATT and CDR2 SNEGSKA (reference sequence). This CDR3 is built from 14 residues. The CDR3: CSARMDRVGTEAFF. The CDR3 coding sequence is TGCAGTGCTAGGATGGACAGGGTTGGTACTGAAGCTTTCTTT.